Reported below is one T cell receptor beta chain. Its target is not known. Produced via immunoSEQ multiplex PCR; TCRdb's table is partial and in-frame only. The data show tens of thousands of clones, about 88% seen once. No patient escaped relapse after autologous stem cell transplantation, and brentuximab vedotin exposure varied. The V gene lost 3 bases and the J gene lost 9 bases, with 13 bases spanning the gap. Germline V gives CDR1 SGDLS, CDR2 YYNGEE. This CDR3 spans 13 amino acids. This record belongs to a study of PD-1 blockade in classical Hodgkin lymphoma. Study outcomes and limitations: Healthy donors reportedly exceeded newly diagnosed patients in baseline TCR diversity. Unlike CD8+ TCR diversity, which did not rise significantly by C4D1, CD4+ TCR diversity did.

This chain links TRBV9 with TRBJ2-1; D gene unclear. Sequenced material: peripheral blood mononuclear cells (PBMCs), taken before the second cycle of nivolumab. The TCR comes from a human donor with classical Hodgkin lymphoma. This chain's CDR3 is CASSEDHLTEQFF. Here the CDR3 DNA reads TGTGCCAGCAGCGAGGATCACCTCACTGAGCAGTTCTTC.